These 14 T cell receptor beta chains came from one sample sequenced in a study of technical replicates of blood from a handful of donors. Data came from immunoSEQ multiplex PCR; TCRdb stores just in-frame clones and leaves some out. The repertoire holds tens of thousands of clones, with around nine tenths as singletons. The specimen sequenced was PBMCs. The receptor source for this set is a human donor in good health. Some clones in this sample may be carry-over from other donors' samples.

This chain links TRBV9 with TRBJ1-5; TRBD1 matches 10 bases. V dropped 3 bases and J dropped 0; count of bases not matched to a gene: 6. This CDR3 is built from 17 residues. The germline CDR1 and CDR2 sequences are SGDLS and YYNGEE. The CDR3 DNA sequence: TGTGCCAGCAGCGACGGGACAGGGGATTATAGCAATCAGCCCCAGCATTTT. It translates to CASSDGTGDYSNQPQHF.

V is TRBV29-1 and J is TRBJ2-3; no reliable D call. The germline V gene has CDR1 SQVTM and CDR2 ANQGSEA. This CDR3 region has 13 residues. Trimming removed 4 bases from V and 3 bases from J, with 11 bases in between. The CDR3 DNA follows: TGCAGCGTTGCCTTACAACTAACAGATACGCAGTATTTT. Protein sequence: CSVALQLTDTQYF.

This chain links TRBV4-3 with TRBJ2-7, with D perhaps TRBD2 (6 bases). With 0 bases removed from V and 2 bases from J, the gap between germline ends came to 14 bases. This CDR3 comprises 16 residues. Germline loops: CDR1 LGHNA, CDR2 YSLEER. The CDR3, as DNA: TGCGCCAGCAGCCAAGATCGGGGGACCAGACCCTACGAGCAGTACTTC. It specifies CASSQDRGTRPYEQYF.

The chain links TRBV7-9 to TRBJ2-6; 7 nucleotides agree with TRBD1. Trimming cost V 1 base and J 0 bases; bases outside gene matches: 3. Germline-derived CDR1 and CDR2 are SEHNR and FQNEAQ (reference sequence). There are 17 residues in the CDR3. CDR3 DNA: TGTGCCAGCAGCTTAGGGGGACAGCGCTCTGGGGCCAACGTCCTGACTTTC. This translates into CASSLGGQRSGANVLTF.

The chain combines TRBV7-3 with TRBJ2-7; perhaps TRBD2 as D (5 bases). V dropped 8 bases and J dropped 4 bases, with 15 bases sitting between them. The germline V gene has CDR1 SGHTA and CDR2 FQGTGA. The CDR3 covers 13 residues. CDR3 bases: TGTGCCAGCCCTAAAGGTCGGGGATACGAGCAGTACTTC. Its protein product is CASPKGRGYEQYF.

The rearrangement uses TRBV19 and TRBJ1-2, with D hard to call. The germline gives CDR1 LNHDA, CDR2 SQIVND (reference sequence). The CDR3 is made up of 11 amino acids. Trimming removed 7 bases at V and 2 bases at J, with 5 bases between. The CDR3, as DNA: TGTGCCAGTATGGGCAACTATGGCTACACCTTC. Its translation: CASMGNYGYTF.

The CDR3 nucleotides are TGCGCCAGCAGCGGTGGGACTAGCCCGTACCAAGAGACCCAGTACTTC. It codes for CASSGGTSPYQETQYF. The chain couples TRBV5-1 to TRBJ2-5; TRBD2 agrees at 9 bases. CDR3 length equals 16 residues. Germline loops: CDR1 SGHRS, CDR2 YFSETQ. The J segment lost 0 bases and the V segment lost 4 bases, leaving 7 bases of the junction unmatched.

CDR3 sequence: CASSQGTGISTEAFF. In DNA form, the CDR3 reads TGTGCCAGCAGTCAGGGGACAGGGATTTCCACTGAAGCTTTCTTT. The chain uses TRBV25-1 and TRBJ1-1, with 9 bases fitting TRBD1. J lost 4 bases, V lost 5 bases, and 8 bases had no gene match. Germline CDR1 is MGHDK and CDR2 is SYGVNS. The CDR3 totals 15 residues.

CDR3 sequence (DNA): TGTGCCAGCAGTGAATACAGGGGGCATCAGCCCCAGCATTTT. Its protein product is CASSEYRGHQPQHF. The chain employs TRBV27 and TRBJ1-5, with 9 bases lining up with TRBD1. The V segment lost 5 bases and the J segment 5 bases; nucleotides outside the gene matches: 4. The V gene's germline CDR1 is MNHEY and CDR2 SMNVEV (reference sequence). CDR3 length: 14 amino acids.

The chain combines TRBV7-2 with TRBJ2-3; possible D gene TRBD1, 6 bases. V was pared by 2 bases and J by 4 bases, with 10 bases between. There are 14 residues in the CDR3. Germline V gene data show CDR1 as SGHTA and CDR2 as FQGNSA. This chain's CDR3 is CASSLNRVADTQYF. The DNA for the CDR3 is TGTGCCAGCAGCTTAAACAGGGTGGCAGATACGCAGTATTTT. The complete variable domain, with remaining parts taken from reference TRBV7-2 and TRBJ2-3, reads GAGVSQSPSNKVTEKGKDVELRCDPISGHTALYWYRQSLGQGLEFLIYFQGNSAPDKSGLPSDRFSAERTGGSVSTLTIQRTQQEDSAVYLCASSLNRVADTQYFGPGTRLTVL.

This chain links TRBV30 with TRBJ1-2; TRBD1 matches 7 bases. Germline V lookup: CDR1 GTSNPN, CDR2 SVGIG (reference sequence). Unmatched junction bases numbered 6, after V lost 1 base and J lost 4 bases. CDR3 length equals 14 residues. DNA for the CDR3: TGTGCCTGGAGTGGACAGGGCGTGTTCTATGGCTACACCTTC. This translates into CAWSGQGVFYGYTF.

The V call is TRBV2, the J call TRBJ1-2, with no clear D. V lost 8 bases to trimming and J lost 8 bases, with 18 bases between them. The CDR3 runs to 13 residues. Germline CDR1 and CDR2: SNHLY and FYNNEI. The CDR3 is CASVPSVSRGYTF. The CDR3 nucleotides are TGTGCCAGCGTCCCCAGCGTGAGTCGGGGCTACACCTTC.

The chain combines TRBV6-5 with TRBJ1-6; TRBD1 might be the D (6 bases). Trimming pared 5 bases from V and 8 bases from J, leaving 13 bases between. Per the germline V gene, CDR1 is MNHEY and CDR2 is SVGAGI. The CDR3 loop spans 14 amino acids. The CDR3 region has the DNA TGTGCCAGCAGTGACGACAGGATGGATTCACCCCTCCACTTT. It codes for CASSDDRMDSPLHF.

The gene calls are TRBV11-3 and TRBJ2-3, with a weak D call TRBD1 (6 bases). This CDR3 region has 13 residues. Germline V gene lookup returns CDR1 SGHNT and CDR2 YENEEA. Trimming took off 8 bases at V and 4 bases at J, with 13 bases between the two ends. The CDR3 spells CASSRAGADTQYF. CDR3 bases: TGTGCCAGCTCTCGGGCAGGGGCAGATACGCAGTATTTT.